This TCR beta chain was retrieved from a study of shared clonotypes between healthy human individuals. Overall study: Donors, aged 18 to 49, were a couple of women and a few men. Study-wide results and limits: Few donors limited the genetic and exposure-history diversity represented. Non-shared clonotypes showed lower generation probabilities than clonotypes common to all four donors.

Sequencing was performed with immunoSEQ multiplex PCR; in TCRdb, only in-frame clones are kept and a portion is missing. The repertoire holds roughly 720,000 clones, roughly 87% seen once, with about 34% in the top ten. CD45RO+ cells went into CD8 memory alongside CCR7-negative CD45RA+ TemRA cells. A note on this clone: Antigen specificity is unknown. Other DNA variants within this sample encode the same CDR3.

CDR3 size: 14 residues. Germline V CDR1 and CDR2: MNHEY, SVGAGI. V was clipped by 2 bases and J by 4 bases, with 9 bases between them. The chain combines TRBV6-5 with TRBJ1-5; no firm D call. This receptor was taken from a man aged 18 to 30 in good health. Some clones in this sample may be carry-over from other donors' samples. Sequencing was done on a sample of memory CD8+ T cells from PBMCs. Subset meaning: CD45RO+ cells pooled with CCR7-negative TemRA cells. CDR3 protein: CASSYRGGNQPQHF. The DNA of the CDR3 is TGTGCCAGCAGTTACCGTGGAGGAAATCAGCCCCAGCATTTT.